This T cell receptor (beta chain) was sequenced during a study of T-cell reconstitution after alpha-beta-depleted transplantation in children. Ten or more counts support this clonotype. Trimming left V 0 bases short and J 2 bases short, with 20 bases between. The CDR3 spans 19 residues. Unique molecular identifiers were used to barcode this TCRbeta library. In TCRdb, the PCR reads were re-called with MiXCR into one record per CDR3 protein. The table has more than 400,000 distinct CDR3 sequences, about 40% seen once; the top ten hold around a quarter. This chain uses TRBV12-3 or TRBV12-4 with TRBJ1-5; possibly TRBD1 for D (6 bases). This TCR was sampled from a girl aged 2-10 years with aplastic anemia, due to receive a stem cell transplant. Sequencing was performed on PBMCs, taken before TCRalphabeta/CD19-depleted stem cell transplant. As DNA, the CDR3 is TGTGCCAGCAGTTTAGCCTCCCTGTTACAGGGTGAGGGCAATCAGCCCCAGCATTTT. Translating gives CASSLASLLQGEGNQPQHF.